This T cell receptor beta chain came from a study of human thymus T cells (TCRdb year 2020). In the study overall: The study described the TCR alpha and beta repertoires in under ten infant thymus samples and a few matching peripheral blood samples. Donor ages ranging from about 7 to 250 days were recorded, and 5 to 7 male and a couple of female infants were included in the cohort.

The CDR3 covers 19 residues, taking in both the cysteine and the phenylalanine. Just the 57-base CDR3 DNA is kept, in frame starting at base 1. CDR1 and CDR2 are read off the germline V gene as SGDLS and YYNGEE. V is trimmed back by 7 bases and J by 4 bases, and the junction contains 18 bases that no gene match accounts for. The thymus tissue came from surgical resects taken out during corrective cardiac surgery. The donors were immunologically healthy infants in Finland who had open corrective cardiac surgery for congenital heart defects. Thymocytes were freed from the tissue by mechanical means and kept at -70 degrees C as pellets of roughly 9-30 million cells. Genomic DNA was extracted from frozen cell pellets with a QIAsymphony instrument. The immunoSEQ multiplex PCR assay was used to amplify the TCRB and TCRAD loci from a standardized amount of quality-controlled genomic DNA. The amplicons spanned the V(D)J region and were long enough to cover the CDR3 and allow V and J genes to be identified. The commercial immunoSEQ service was used to sequence amplicons on an Illumina platform. In the authors' own workflow: Primer bias and sequencing errors were corrected as previously described, and TCRAD and TCRB were defined on the basis of the IMGT database. immunoSEQ Analyzer 3.0 and VDJTools were used for repertoire analysis, which covered basic statistics, V/J segment usage, diversity estimates, rarefaction and pairwise overlap. To estimate diversity, the Chao1, ChaoE, Efron-Thisted, Shannon and inverse Simpson indices were applied, and diversity was also estimated on datasets down-sampled to the smallest sample. Repertoire overlap was assessed by strict matching of CDR3 nucleotide sequence, V gene and J gene, and clustering was done by Jaccard-based multidimensional scaling. TCRdb stores this immuneACCESS table with in-frame sequences only. Part of the clones is absent; in the studies checked, under half of the shortfall reflects unresolved V genes, and no reason is known for the rest. V and J calls and clone size are as listed in that table; D and trimming were resolved from the DNA. The sample contains about 120,000 clones, about 94% of them found a single time. The top ten clonotypes cover around 0.022% of the sample.

Results the study describes overall, beyond this receptor: Highly overlapping thymic TCR repertoires among unrelated individuals were reported in the related research. On average, thymus samples gave 800,000 or so unique TCRB clonotypes, whereas blood samples gave about 84,000. Biased V and J gene segment usage appeared to be present in both thymic and peripheral blood repertoires.

In the case of this clone: The antigen it binds to is not known. No quality values exist for individual bases; no much larger clone is one base distant.

This chain is built from TRBV9 and TRBJ2-3, with TRBD2 identical over 13 junction bases. The TCR comes from a boy under three years old with a congenital heart defect but otherwise immunologically healthy. Material: thymus tissue. The CDR3 region reads CASSHCGLAGVGDPDTQYF. The DNA reads TGTGCCAGCTCCCACTGCGGACTAGCGGGGGTTGGTGATCCAGATACGCAGTATTTT.